This T cell receptor beta chain comes out of a study of radiotherapy plus CTLA-4 blockade in lung cancer. Looking at the study overall: The study recorded objective responses in less than 20% of patients and disease control in about 30%. Study-wide results and limits: In blood, early T cell clone dynamics reportedly predicted response best, together with interferon-beta. Among blood TCR repertoires after radiotherapy plus ipilimumab, tumor-derived clones expanded.

Libraries were prepared by immunoSEQ multiplex PCR; TCRdb keeps only in-frame clonotypes and omits some of them. The top ten clones hold more than 20% of a sample with some 27,000 clones, about 75% of them seen once. Comment on this clone: Antigen specificity is unknown.

CDR3 length equals 14 residues. Germline CDR1 ENHRY, CDR2 SYGVKD. V lost 10 bases to trimming and J lost 1 base; unmatched junction nucleotides: 6. Chemo-refractory metastatic non-small-cell lung cancer patients underwent focal radiation alongside CTLA-4 blockade with ipilimumab. The sequence derives from a human donor with non-small cell lung cancer that progressed on radiotherapy plus ipilimumab. V is TRBV10-3 and J is TRBJ2-5; 10 positions agree with TRBD1. Here the sequenced sample was peripheral blood, taken from a patient treated with radiotherapy plus ipilimumab. The CDR3 is CASTGTGAQETQYF. Written as DNA, the CDR3 is TGTGCCAGCACCGGGACAGGGGCCCAAGAGACCCAGTACTTC.